This TCR beta chain appears in the sequencing data of a study of cytotoxic CD8 clonotypes in ibrutinib-treated CLL. The repertoire was sequenced with immunoSEQ multiplex PCR; TCRdb's copy has only in-frame clones and lacks some. In the table there are 150,000 to 200,000 clones, approximately 68% of which are singletons. The material sequenced was PBMCs, taken after 24 months of ibrutinib treatment. This clonotype originated in a human donor with chronic lymphocytic leukemia.

The CDR3 loop reads CASSRTGGVDQPQHF. The CDR3 DNA follows: TGTGCCAGCAGCCGCACAGGGGGCGTGGATCAGCCCCAGCATTTT. The rearrangement links TRBV4-2 to TRBJ1-5, with 9 positions matching TRBD1. The CDR3 covers 15 residues. The trim removed 4 bases at V and 5 bases at J, leaving 6 bases unmatched. Germline lookup yields CDR1 LGHNA and CDR2 YNFKEQ.